Listed here are 28 T cell receptor beta chains from one sample, sequenced in a study of blood T cells in healthy people across ages. Alongside a J-beta primer mix, a sample-barcoded 5' primer served in a second PCR lasting about 7 to 11 cycles. TCRdb processed the 5' RACE reads anew with MiXCR; each CDR3 protein has one entry. Seen here are 800,000 or so distinct CDR3 sequences, approximately 25% observed once, and the top ten hold approximately 4%. The same sample was also used in a study of T cells of mothers and their children.

The sequenced sample was blood. The source of these receptors is a boy younger than 18 in good health.

J is TRBJ2-3 and V is TRBV9, with 12 positions matching TRBD2. This CDR3 spans 17 amino acids. CDR1 SGDLS and CDR2 YYNGEE come from the germline V gene. V trimming: 3 bases; J trimming: 0 bases; junction bases outside the gene matches: 5. In DNA form, the CDR3 reads TGTGCCAGCAGCGAGGGACTAGCGGGCCCTAGCACAGATACGCAGTATTTT. It specifies CASSEGLAGPSTDTQYF. The complete variable domain, with remaining parts taken from reference TRBV9 and TRBJ2-3, reads DSGVTQTPKHLITATGQRVTLRCSPRSGDLSVYWYQQSLDQGLQFLIQYYNGEERAKGNILERFSAQQFPDLHSELNLSSLELGDSALYFCASSEGLAGPSTDTQYFGPGTRLTVL.

There are a few counts of this clonotype. The CDR3 nucleotides read TGTGCCAGCAGTTTAGGTGCAGGGGGCCCTAACTATGGCTACACCTTC. Translated: CASSLGAGGPNYGYTF. The chain carries TRBV28 and TRBJ1-2; 8 bases line up with TRBD1. Germline V lookup: CDR1 MDHEN, CDR2 SYDVKM. The CDR3 extends over 16 amino acids. With V trimmed by 2 bases and J by 0 bases, 5 bases remained unmatched.

There are a few counts of this clonotype. A junction boundary mismatches the germline segment, possibly from a read error. The J gene is TRBJ1-4, the V gene TRBV7-9; the D is unclear. The CDR3 totals 14 residues. CDR1 is SEHNR and CDR2 is FQNEAQ in the germline V gene (reference sequence). The CDR3 loop is CASSTGMSNEKLVF. The CDR3 nucleotides are TGTGCCAGCAGCACGGGCATGTCTAATGAAAAACTGGTTTTT.

This chain links TRBV11-1 with TRBJ2-2; 7 bases line up with TRBD1. Germline-derived CDR1 and CDR2 are SGHAT and FQDESV (reference sequence). This CDR3 is 17 amino acids long. The V and J ends lost 6 bases and 7 bases, in that order; junction bases with no gene match: 17. CDR3 region: CASRAASTGNYNGELFF. Written as DNA, the CDR3 is TGTGCCAGCAGGGCCGCCTCGACAGGGAACTACAACGGGGAGCTGTTTTTT.

This clonotype was found a few times. Mismatch with germline at one junction end may stem from a read error. The chain is built from TRBV7-9 and TRBJ2-7, with D unresolved. CDR1 and CDR2 from the germline V gene are SEHNR and FQNEAQ (reference sequence). The CDR3 runs to 14 residues. The CDR3 nucleotides are TGTGCCAGCGGCTTAGTCCCAGGAGACTACGAGCAGTACTTC. Encoded protein: CASGLVPGDYEQYF.

The rearrangement uses TRBV12-3 or TRBV12-4 and TRBJ1-6; a possible D gene is TRBD1 (6 bases). V was pared by 6 bases and J by 9 bases, with 15 bases between. This CDR3 comprises 14 residues. The CDR3 spells CASSIGTIGSPLHF. CDR3 sequence (DNA): TGTGCCAGCAGCATTGGGACAATCGGTTCACCCCTCCACTTT.

V gene TRBV29-1 combines with J gene TRBJ1-4; TRBD1 matches 7 bases. The CDR3 consists of 13 residues. V dropped 7 bases and J dropped 4; count of bases not matched to a gene: 6. The V gene's germline CDR1 is SQVTM and CDR2 ANQGSEA. CDR3 region: CSAVQGSNEKLFF. The CDR3 DNA reads as TGCAGCGCAGTACAGGGGAGTAATGAAAAACTGTTTTTT.

This clonotype occurred a few times. The chain uses TRBV7-2 and TRBJ2-3, with unresolved D. Germline CDR1 SGHTA, CDR2 FQGNSA. This CDR3 region has 16 residues. The V end lost 5 bases, the J end lost 1 base, and 16 bases lay between the germline ends. The CDR3 sequence is CASSPQGRRRTDTQYF. Here the CDR3 DNA reads TGTGCCAGCAGCCCACAAGGACGGCGACGCACAGATACGCAGTATTTT.

This clonotype came up a few times. This chain joins TRBV7-6 and TRBJ2-5; 10 bases are shared with TRBD2. The DNA end is more similar to TRBJ2-1, so the J call may be wrong. The CDR3 loop spans 15 amino acids. Germline V gene sequence: CDR1 SGHVS, CDR2 FNYEAQ. In nucleotides, the CDR3 is TGTGCCAGCAGCTCCCAGCGGGAGGGCCTAAGGGAGCAGTTCTTC. This encodes CASSSQREGLREQFF.

The rearrangement links TRBV29-1 to TRBJ2-3; D is uncertain. The V end was cut by 7 bases, the J end by 2 bases, with 13 bases between. Looked up from germline, CDR1 is SQVTM and CDR2 is ANQGSEA. This CDR3 has 13 residues. The CDR3 loop reads CSAAPLATDTQYF. CDR3 sequence (DNA): TGCAGCGCTGCCCCTTTAGCCACAGATACGCAGTATTTT.

The rearrangement uses TRBV15 and TRBJ2-2; maybe TRBD1 (6 bases). V lost 0 bases and J lost 4, with 15 bases in between. The CDR3 loop spans 17 amino acids. In germline, CDR1 is LNHNV, CDR2 YYDKDF (reference sequence). The CDR3 here is CATSREKGTYLTGELFF. The CDR3 bases are TGTGCCACCAGCAGAGAAAAGGGGACATATCTCACCGGGGAGCTGTTTTTT.

This clonotype appeared a few times. This chain links TRBV13 with TRBJ2-3; D unclear. Germline V gene lookup returns CDR1 PRHDT and CDR2 FYEKMQ (reference sequence). The CDR3 has 14 amino acids. V was pared by 3 bases and J by 6 bases, with 13 bases between. CDR3: CASSFTAPVDTQYF. CDR3 DNA: TGTGCCAGCAGCTTCACGGCCCCAGTGGATACGCAGTATTTT.

The chain carries TRBV28 and TRBJ2-3; D could derive from TRBD1 or TRBD2 (5 bases each). Germline V lookup: CDR1 MDHEN, CDR2 SYDVKM. Trimming shortened V by 6 bases and J by 11 bases, and 9 bases separated the two germline ends. This CDR3 contains 10 residues. The DNA for the CDR3 is TGTGCCAGCAGGGGGACGAAGCAGTATTTT. It yields the protein CASRGTKQYF.

V and J are TRBV4-3 and TRBJ2-2, with no clear D. V was shortened by 0 bases and J by 6 bases, with 8 bases between the two germline ends. This CDR3 region has 14 residues. The V gene's germline CDR1 is LGHNA and CDR2 YSLEER. The CDR3: CASSQDTVSGELFF. The CDR3 DNA is TGCGCCAGCAGCCAAGATACTGTATCCGGGGAGCTGTTTTTT.

This chain uses TRBV3-1 with TRBJ2-1, with 9 bases that match TRBD2. CDR3 length: 18 amino acids. Germline V gives CDR1 LGHDT, CDR2 YNNKEL (reference sequence). The J segment lost 5 bases and the V segment lost 0 bases, leaving 11 bases of the junction unmatched. CDR3 protein: CASSQEFPLAGEDNEQFF. The CDR3 DNA reads as TGTGCCAGCAGCCAAGAATTCCCCTTAGCGGGGGAAGACAATGAGCAGTTCTTC.

On this clonotype itself: The junction departs from germline at one end; a sequencing error may be responsible. CDR3 DNA sequence: TGTGCCAGCGGTTTAGCGACCGGAGAGGGCGCTCGGAGGTTCTTC. Protein: CASGLATGEGARRFF. The rearrangement joins TRBV12-3 or TRBV12-4 to TRBJ2-1, with D possibly matching TRBD2 (5 bases). The CDR3 sequence is 15 residues long.

This clonotype was picked up a small number of times. The chain carries TRBV6-5 and TRBJ1-1, with a possible D match to TRBD1 (5 bases). CDR3 length: 13 amino acids. Trimming left V 7 bases short and J 1 base short, with 10 bases between. CDR1 is MNHEY, CDR2 SVGAGI, per germline. The CDR3 sequence is CASTRAGNTEAFF. Here the CDR3 DNA reads TGTGCCAGCACCAGGGCAGGGAACACTGAAGCTTTCTTT.

The V and J genes are TRBV28 and TRBJ2-3; 9 bases are a match to TRBD1. J was trimmed by 3 bases and V by 5 bases; bases with no gene match: 12. The CDR3 sequence is 17 residues long. Germline values: CDR1 MDHEN, CDR2 SYDVKM. The CDR3 loop is CASSRLGVGQGTDTQYF. CDR3 bases: TGTGCCAGCAGTAGACTAGGGGTGGGACAGGGTACAGATACGCAGTATTTT.

This chain connects TRBV3-1 to TRBJ2-1; D unclear. The CDR3 sequence is 11 residues long. Germline V lookup: CDR1 LGHDT, CDR2 YNNKEL (reference sequence). Trimming cost V 5 bases and J 8 bases, with 7 bases left between them. This CDR3 is CASSMIHEQFF. CDR3 DNA sequence: TGTGCCAGCAGCATGATCCATGAGCAGTTCTTC.

This clonotype occurred a few times. The V call is TRBV9, the J call TRBJ2-5; possible D gene TRBD2, 5 bases. The CDR3 loop spans 14 amino acids. Germline V gives CDR1 SGDLS, CDR2 YYNGEE. V lost 0 bases to trimming and J lost 2 bases, with 8 bases between them. CDR3: CASSVDSEQETQYF. CDR3 DNA: TGTGCCAGCAGCGTAGATAGCGAGCAAGAGACCCAGTACTTC.

As for this clonotype: One junction end disagrees with the germline gene, perhaps due to a read error. The genes are TRBV29-1 and TRBJ2-1; no clear D. CDR1 SQVTM and CDR2 ANQGSEA come from the germline V gene. The CDR3 length is 12 residues. The CDR3 here is CSVLYSYNERFF. In DNA form, the CDR3 reads TGCAGCGTGTTGTATTCGTACAATGAGCGGTTCTTC.

This clonotype has just a few counts. J is TRBJ1-1 and V is TRBV30, with a possible D match to TRBD1 (5 bases). The germline V gene encodes CDR1 GTSNPN and CDR2 SVGIG (reference sequence). Trimming pared 4 bases from V and 5 bases from J, leaving 11 bases between. The CDR3 runs 12 residues. The CDR3 region is CAWTPWGTEAFF. In DNA form, the CDR3 reads TGTGCCTGGACTCCTTGGGGGACTGAAGCTTTCTTT.

Only a few counts were recorded for this clonotype. The CDR3, as DNA: TGTGCCAGCAGCGGAAGACTAGCGGGGTTCCAAGAGACCCAGTACTTC. Its protein is CASSGRLAGFQETQYF. The chain uses TRBV9 and TRBJ2-5; TRBD2 aligns across 11 bases. The ends lost 3 bases at V and 1 base at J; junction bases unmatched: 5. The CDR3 is 16 residues long. CDR1 and CDR2 from the germline V gene are SGDLS and YYNGEE.

This clonotype occurred a few times. V usage is TRBV2 and J usage is TRBJ2-5; a possible D gene is TRBD1 (5 bases). The germline V gene has CDR1 SNHLY and CDR2 FYNNEI. This CDR3 spans 13 amino acids. V shed 7 bases and J shed 11 bases, with 20 bases lying between them. The CDR3 here is CASNQGLLREQYF. The CDR3 DNA sequence: TGTGCCAGCAATCAGGGTCTACTACGAGAGCAGTACTTC.

The genes are TRBV7-9 and TRBJ2-1; D gene unclear. CDR1 SEHNR and CDR2 FQNEAQ come from the germline V gene (reference sequence). The V and J ends lost 1 base and 0 bases respectively, with 16 bases between them. The CDR3 totals 18 residues. CDR3 residues: CASSLGTYPLSSYNEQFF. CDR3 DNA sequence: TGTGCCAGCAGCTTAGGCACTTACCCCTTGAGCTCCTACAATGAGCAGTTCTTC.

The sample holds a few counts of this clonotype. The rearrangement links TRBV20-1 to TRBJ2-1, with TRBD2 matching over 7 bases. Per germline, CDR1 DFQATT and CDR2 SNEGSKA (reference sequence). Trimming removed 3 bases from V and 6 bases from J; junction bases left unmatched: 8. The CDR3 loop spans 14 amino acids. The CDR3 here is CSASVAGAPNEQFF. Here the CDR3 DNA reads TGCAGTGCTAGTGTTGCGGGAGCCCCCAATGAGCAGTTCTTC.

The V and J genes are TRBV28 and TRBJ2-5, with a possible D match to TRBD2 (5 bases). CDR3 size: 14 residues. V lost 5 bases, J lost 4 bases, and 14 bases lay in between. The germline gives CDR1 MDHEN, CDR2 SYDVKM. This CDR3 is CASSQSPGRETQYF. The DNA for the CDR3 is TGTGCCAGCAGTCAAAGTCCGGGGAGAGAGACCCAGTACTTC.

The J gene is TRBJ2-5, the V gene TRBV7-2; D may be TRBD2 (5 bases). CDR3 size: 16 residues. V was pared by 3 bases and J by 5 bases, with 19 bases between. The germline V gene encodes CDR1 SGHTA and CDR2 FQGNSA. The CDR3 protein is CASSLGIGSGEETQYF. In DNA form, the CDR3 reads TGTGCCAGCAGCTTGGGTATTGGATCCGGGGAGGAGACCCAGTACTTC.